This TCR beta chain was obtained from a study of blood T cell repertoires in COVID-19. Study details: Donors in the United States, Italy and Spain gave samples during acute or convalescent COVID-19.

Repertoires were generated with immunoSEQ multiplex PCR, while TCRdb's copy carries only in-frame clones and drops some. The sample has 95,000 to 150,000 clones; about 90% are singletons. The receptor was isolated from a woman aged 55-75 years with COVID-19, enrolled during active disease. Sequenced: peripheral blood.

The DNA for the CDR3 is TGTGCCACCAGTGACGGACAGGGCTACGAGCAGTACTTC. Its protein is CATSDGQGYEQYF. The V call is TRBV24-1, the J call TRBJ2-7, with 8 bases lining up with TRBD1. The CDR3 runs 13 residues. With V trimmed by 4 bases and J by 3 bases, 1 base remained unmatched. The germline V gene encodes CDR1 KGHDR and CDR2 SFDVKD.